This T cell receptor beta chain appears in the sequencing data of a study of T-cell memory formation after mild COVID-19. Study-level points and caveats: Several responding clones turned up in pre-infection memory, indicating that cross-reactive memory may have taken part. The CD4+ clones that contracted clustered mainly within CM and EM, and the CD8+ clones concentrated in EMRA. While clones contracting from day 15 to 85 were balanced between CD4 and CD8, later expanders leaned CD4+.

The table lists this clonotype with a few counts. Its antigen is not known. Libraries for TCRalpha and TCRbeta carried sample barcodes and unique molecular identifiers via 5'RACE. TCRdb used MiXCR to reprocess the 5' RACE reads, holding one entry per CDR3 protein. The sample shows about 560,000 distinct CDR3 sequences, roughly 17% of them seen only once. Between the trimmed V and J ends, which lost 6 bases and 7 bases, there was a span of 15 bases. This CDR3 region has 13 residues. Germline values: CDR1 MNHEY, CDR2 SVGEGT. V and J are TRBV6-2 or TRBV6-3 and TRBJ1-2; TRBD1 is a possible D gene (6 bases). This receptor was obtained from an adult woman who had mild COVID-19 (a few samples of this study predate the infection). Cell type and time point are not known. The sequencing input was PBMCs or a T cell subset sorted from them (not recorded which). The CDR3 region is CASSLTGNSGYTF. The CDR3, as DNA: TGTGCCAGCAGCCTTACAGGGAATAGTGGCTACACCTTC.